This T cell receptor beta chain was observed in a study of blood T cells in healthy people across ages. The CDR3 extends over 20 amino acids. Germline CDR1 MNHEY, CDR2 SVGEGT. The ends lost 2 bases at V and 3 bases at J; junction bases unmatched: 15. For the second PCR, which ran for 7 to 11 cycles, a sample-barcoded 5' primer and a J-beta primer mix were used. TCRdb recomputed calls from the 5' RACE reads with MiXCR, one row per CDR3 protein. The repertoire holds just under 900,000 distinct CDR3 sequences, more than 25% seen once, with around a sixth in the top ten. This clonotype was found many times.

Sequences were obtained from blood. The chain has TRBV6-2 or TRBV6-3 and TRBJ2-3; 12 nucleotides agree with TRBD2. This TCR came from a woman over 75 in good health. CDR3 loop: CASSYPPSGGARTKTDTQYF. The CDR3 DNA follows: TGTGCCAGCAGTTACCCGCCTAGCGGGGGGGCACGAACTAAAACAGATACGCAGTATTTT.